This passage covers 18 T cell receptor beta chains from one sample sequenced in a study of cytomegalovirus exposure and HLA in healthy donors. The PCR employed 60 Vbeta primers together with 13 Jbeta primers. Libraries were prepared by immunoSEQ multiplex PCR; TCRdb keeps only in-frame clonotypes and omits some of them. Recorded for this sample: more than 40,000 clones. Sequencing input: PBMCs. All receptors come from a woman aged 40 to 49 in good health and CMV-seronegative.

This chain links TRBV6-5 with TRBJ1-1, with TRBD1 matching 7 bases. CDR1 and CDR2 from the germline V gene are MNHEY and SVGAGI. The CDR3 contains 14 residues. Trimming at V came to 6 bases and at J to 6 bases, leaving 10 bases not matched to a gene. DNA of the CDR3: TGTGCCAGCAGGACACAGGGGCCCTCAGCTGAAGCTTTCTTT. This translates into CASRTQGPSAEAFF.

The chain recombines TRBV10-3 with TRBJ2-5; the D is unclear. The CDR3 is 11 residues long. V was cut by 8 bases and J by 7 bases, with 11 bases left in between. Germline-derived CDR1 and CDR2 are ENHRY and SYGVKD. The CDR3 bases are TGTGCCATCGGTACTCCTAGGACCCAGTACTTC. This codes for CAIGTPRTQYF.

The rearrangement joins TRBV9 to TRBJ1-1, with 8 bases lining up with TRBD1. This CDR3 is built from 15 residues. Germline CDR1 and CDR2: SGDLS and YYNGEE. With 0 bases clipped from V and 1 base from J, the junction kept 2 bases outside the gene matches. The CDR3 sequence: CASSVAGQENTEAFF. The CDR3, as DNA: TGTGCCAGCAGCGTAGCGGGACAGGAGAACACTGAAGCTTTCTTT.

V gene TRBV4-2 combines with J gene TRBJ2-3, with D tentatively TRBD2 (5 bases). This CDR3 is built from 19 residues. Germline V gene data show CDR1 as LGHNA and CDR2 as YNFKEQ. Trimming took off 0 bases at V and 2 bases at J, with 21 bases between the two ends. CDR3 in amino acids: CASSQEYGEQALITDTQYF. As DNA, the CDR3 is TGTGCCAGCAGCCAAGAGTATGGGGAGCAAGCCCTGATCACAGATACGCAGTATTTT.

CDR3: CASSFQGMSEKLFF. CDR3 bases: TGCGCCAGCAGCTTCCAGGGTATGAGTGAAAAACTGTTTTTT. V is TRBV4-3 and J is TRBJ1-4; TRBD1 might be the D (5 bases). The CDR3 is 14 residues long. The germline gives CDR1 LGHNA, CDR2 YSLEER. Trimming pared 5 bases from V and 7 bases from J, leaving 14 bases between.

This chain links TRBV7-9 with TRBJ2-7; a possible D gene is TRBD1 (6 bases). CDR1 and CDR2 (germline): SEHNR, FQNEAQ (reference sequence). The CDR3 spans 15 residues. V was cut by 4 bases and J by 2 bases, with 15 bases left in between. The CDR3 region is CASSYRSRGAYEQYF. The CDR3 bases are TGTGCCAGCAGCTACCGAAGCAGGGGAGCCTACGAGCAGTACTTC.

The V and J genes are TRBV4-1 and TRBJ2-7; D is unresolved. This CDR3 is built from 13 residues. The ends were cut back, 0 bases at V and 3 bases at J, with 6 bases in the middle. Germline V gives CDR1 MGHRA, CDR2 YSYEKL. The CDR3 sequence: CASSQDRVYEQYF. The CDR3, as DNA: TGCGCCAGCAGCCAAGATCGCGTCTACGAGCAGTACTTC.

The genes are TRBV5-1 and TRBJ2-7; weak D call: TRBD1 (6 bases). Germline CDR1 and CDR2: SGHRS and YFSETQ. The CDR3 loop spans 15 amino acids. Between the trimmed V and J ends, which lost 0 bases and 2 bases, there was a span of 12 bases. The DNA for the CDR3 is TGCGCCAGCAGCTTGGGAACAGGGAGCGCCTACGAGCAGTACTTC. This translates into CASSLGTGSAYEQYF.

V and J are TRBV6-1 and TRBJ2-7; 7 bases line up with TRBD1. The germline gives CDR1 MNHNS, CDR2 SASEGT. The CDR3 extends over 14 amino acids. J gave up 6 bases and V 1 base, and 6 bases lay outside the gene matches. CDR3 region: CASSEETGFSEQYF. In DNA form, the CDR3 reads TGTGCCAGCAGTGAAGAGACAGGGTTTAGCGAGCAGTACTTC.

The rearrangement uses TRBV13 and TRBJ2-3, with TRBD2 matching over 14 bases. V lost 4 bases, J lost 6 bases, and 12 bases stayed unmatched. The CDR3 consists of 18 residues. The V gene's germline CDR1 is PRHDT and CDR2 FYEKMQ (reference sequence). CDR3 protein: CASSSKPGGLAGADTQYF. CDR3 bases: TGTGCCAGCAGCTCTAAACCCGGGGGACTAGCGGGAGCCGATACGCAGTATTTT. Drawing the rest from reference TRBV13 and TRBJ2-3, the complete variable domain is AAGVIQSPRHLIKEKRETATLKCYPIPRHDTVYWYQQGPGQDPQFLISFYEKMQSDKGSIPDRFSAQQFSDYHSELNMSSLELGDSALYFCASSSKPGGLAGADTQYFGPGTRLTVL.

CDR3 in DNA: TGTGCCTGGAGTCCCATTAACTATGGCTACACCTTC. It yields the protein CAWSPINYGYTF. The gene calls are TRBV30 and TRBJ1-2; the D is unclear. Per germline, CDR1 GTSNPN and CDR2 SVGIG (reference sequence). V lost 2 bases and J lost 1, with 5 bases in between. This CDR3 has 12 residues.

The chain is built from TRBV2 and TRBJ2-6; a possible D gene is TRBD1 (5 bases). Germline loops: CDR1 SNHLY, CDR2 FYNNEI. V shed 4 bases and J shed 4 bases, with 11 bases lying between them. This CDR3 spans 15 amino acids. The CDR3 nucleotides read TGTGCCAGCAGTGTAAAGGGGTCCGGGGCCAACGTCCTGACTTTC. This gives the protein CASSVKGSGANVLTF.

J is TRBJ2-5 and V is TRBV19; 9 positions agree with TRBD2. Germline V gives CDR1 LNHDA, CDR2 SQIVND (reference sequence). The ends lost 7 bases at V and 2 bases at J; junction bases unmatched: 8. This CDR3 spans 15 amino acids. The CDR3 nucleotides are TGTGCCAGTACCGAGAATAGCGGGAGACAAGAGACCCAGTACTTC. Its protein product is CASTENSGRQETQYF.

The chain carries TRBV2 and TRBJ1-1, with TRBD1 as a possible D gene (5 bases). V gave up 6 bases and J gave up 3 bases, with 14 bases separating them. This CDR3 has 14 residues. Germline values: CDR1 SNHLY, CDR2 FYNNEI. The DNA for the CDR3 is TGTGCCAGCAGGGCCAGGGAGGTCTACACTGAAGCTTTCTTT. The encoded protein is CASRAREVYTEAFF. The whole variable domain, remainder taken from reference TRBV2 and TRBJ1-1, is EPEVTQTPSHQVTQMGQEVILRCVPISNHLYFYWYRQILGQKVEFLVSFYNNEISEKSEIFDDQFSVERPDGSNFTLKIRSTKLEDSAMYFCASRAREVYTEAFFGQGTRLTVV.

This chain uses TRBV25-1 with TRBJ2-1, with TRBD2 matching 14 bases. The V gene's germline CDR1 is MGHDK and CDR2 SYGVNS. The CDR3 has 15 amino acids. V dropped 8 bases and J dropped 5; count of bases not matched to a gene: 5. CDR3 nucleotides: TGTGCCAGCTCCCGGGGACTAGCGGGGGACAATGAGCAGTTCTTC. Amino acid sequence: CASSRGLAGDNEQFF.

The chain is built from TRBV30 and TRBJ2-3, with 9 bases that match TRBD1. V dropped 2 bases and J dropped 7; count of bases not matched to a gene: 10. The CDR3 has 15 residues. The germline CDR1 and CDR2 sequences are GTSNPN and SVGIG (reference sequence). The CDR3, as DNA: TGTGCCTGGAGTCACGACAGGGGGGGTGTAAATACGCAGTATTTT. Protein: CAWSHDRGGVNTQYF.

CDR3 protein: CASSQAFSGGGYTF. The CDR3 region has the DNA TGCGCCAGCAGCCAAGCATTCTCAGGAGGTGGCTACACCTTC. This chain links TRBV4-3 with TRBJ1-2; D not certain. V was cut by 1 base and J by 7 bases, with 13 bases left in between. The V gene's germline CDR1 is LGHNA and CDR2 YSLEER. The CDR3 sequence is 14 residues long.

The chain uses TRBV5-6 and TRBJ2-7, with 11 positions matching TRBD2. The CDR3 loop spans 14 amino acids. After removal of 3 bases from V and 3 bases from J, the junction contained 2 bases not matched to a gene. Germline-derived CDR1 and CDR2 are SGHDT and YYEEEE. As DNA, the CDR3 is TGTGCCAGCAGCTGGCTAGCGGGAGGCTACGAGCAGTACTTC. It translates to CASSWLAGGYEQYF.